These 28 T cell receptor beta chains were sequenced from one sample in a study of T cells in Graves' hyperthyroidism and ophthalmopathy. Template material for amplifying TCR beta CDR3 regions consisted of RNA transcripts. The HTBI primer set served for first-round RT-PCR of the TCR CDR3. TCRdb analysed the multiplex PCR reads with MiXCR anew, one entry per CDR3 protein. The table records 300,000 to 500,000 distinct CDR3 sequences, roughly an eighth of them present only once. The sample was blood. These receptors came from a man in his forties or fifties with Graves' ophthalmopathy.

This clonotype was counted many times. V is TRBV10-3 and J is TRBJ2-1, with D perhaps TRBD1 (5 bases). V lost 0 bases and J lost 0, with 12 bases in between. CDR1 is ENHRY, CDR2 SYGVKD, per germline. This CDR3 has 17 amino acids. The CDR3 region has the DNA TGTGCCATCAGTGAGTCAGCAGGGAAGGACTCCTACAATGAGCAGTTCTTC. Translation gives CAISESAGKDSYNEQFF.

This clonotype has a count of ten or more. The gene calls are TRBV7-8 and TRBJ2-7; tentatively, D is TRBD1 (6 bases). Trimming left V 4 bases short and J 3 bases short, with 25 bases between. Germline CDR1 is SGHVS and CDR2 is FQNEAQ. This CDR3 spans 18 amino acids. CDR3 region: CASSSSRLLGDTNYEQYF. DNA of the CDR3: TGTGCCAGCAGCTCGAGTAGGCTATTGGGGGACACAAACTACGAGCAGTACTTC.

This clonotype was detected ten times or more. The rearrangement links TRBV7-3 to TRBJ2-1; 11 bases line up with TRBD2. V trimming: 6 bases; J trimming: 10 bases; junction bases outside the gene matches: 11. The CDR3 is 15 residues long. The germline gives CDR1 SGHTA, CDR2 FQGTGA. CDR3 nucleotide sequence: TGTGCCAGCAGTTGTGGACTAGCGGGCCCTCCCGAGCAGTTCTTC. Amino acids: CASSCGLAGPPEQFF.

In this sample, this clonotype turned up many times. The J gene is TRBJ2-1, the V gene TRBV2; D gene uncertain. V lost 7 bases to trimming and J lost 6 bases, with 10 bases between them. The CDR3 spans 12 residues. Per germline, CDR1 SNHLY and CDR2 FYNNEI. In DNA, the CDR3 is TGTGCCAGCACCCCCGTGTTCAATGAGCAGTTCTTC. It codes for CASTPVFNEQFF.

This clonotype appeared a few times. J is TRBJ1-1 and V is TRBV19, with D uncertain. The CDR3 is made up of 16 amino acids. V was shortened by 2 bases and J by 0 bases, with 13 bases between the two germline ends. Germline V gene lookup returns CDR1 LNHDA and CDR2 SQIVND (reference sequence). In DNA, the CDR3 is TGTGCCAGTAGTATACAGTCAGCGGGCATGAACACTGAAGCTTTCTTT. Translated, it gives CASSIQSAGMNTEAFF.

This clonotype was detected ten times or more. This chain uses TRBV5-1 with TRBJ1-4, with TRBD1 identical over 7 bases. Germline-derived CDR1 and CDR2 are SGHRS and YFSETQ. CDR3 length: 17 amino acids. V was pared by 0 bases and J by 0 bases, with 5 bases of the junction left unmatched. CDR3 residues: CASSLGPTGATNEKLFF. CDR3 nucleotide sequence: TGCGCCAGCAGCTTGGGGCCTACAGGGGCAACTAATGAAAAACTGTTTTTT.

Comments on this clonotype: The junction departs from germline at one end; a sequencing error may be responsible. The chain links TRBV11-2 to TRBJ1-1, with 9 bases lining up with TRBD1. The CDR3 totals 14 residues. The V gene's germline CDR1 is SGHAT and CDR2 FQNNGV. The CDR3 DNA reads TGCGCCAGCGCAGGACAGGGGATGAACGCTGAAGCTTTCTTT. As protein: CASAGQGMNAEAFF.

The CDR3 is CASSSRDYGEQYF. The CDR3 DNA reads TGTGCCAGCAGCTCCAGGGACTACGGTGAGCAGTACTTC. The V call is TRBV7-8, the J call TRBJ2-7; 7 nucleotides match TRBD2. The length of the CDR3 is 13 residues. Germline values: CDR1 SGHVS, CDR2 FQNEAQ. V lost 4 bases to trimming and J lost 7 bases; unmatched junction nucleotides: 7.

The chain joins TRBV10-3 to TRBJ2-3, with 11 bases fitting TRBD2. The V and J ends lost 3 bases and 4 bases, in that order; junction bases with no gene match: 9. Germline-derived CDR1 and CDR2 are ENHRY and SYGVKD. The CDR3 is 17 residues long. For the CDR3, the DNA is TGTGCCATCAGTGAATATAGCGGGAGGGCCGGTTCAGATACGCAGTATTTT. Amino acids: CAISEYSGRAGSDTQYF.

CDR3 region: CATSDPGDQPQHF. The CDR3, as DNA: TGTGCCACCAGTGATCCTGGGGATCAGCCCCAGCATTTT. The chain has TRBV24-1 and TRBJ1-5; D gene ambiguous. V was pared by 3 bases and J by 5 bases, with 7 bases between. CDR1 and CDR2 (germline): KGHDR, SFDVKD. This CDR3 contains 13 residues.

The CDR3 sequence is CSASPVDEQYF. CDR3 coding DNA: TGCAGTGCTAGTCCGGTAGACGAGCAGTACTTC. The rearrangement links TRBV20-1 to TRBJ2-7; no firm D call. CDR1 is DFQATT, CDR2 SNEGSKA, per germline (reference sequence). The CDR3 is 11 amino acids. With 3 bases removed from V and 5 bases from J, the gap between germline ends came to 8 bases.

The table lists this clonotype with a few counts. CDR3 loop: CASSYPGLAGGTSFTDTQYF. CDR3 nucleotides: TGTGCCAGCAGCTACCCGGGACTAGCGGGGGGGACGTCGTTCACAGATACGCAGTATTTT. This sequence joins TRBV5-6 and TRBJ2-3; 16 bases fit TRBD2. Trimming took 3 bases from V and 2 from J; bases not matched to a gene: 12. There are 20 residues in the CDR3. From germline, CDR1 is SGHDT and CDR2 YYEEEE.

In the case of this clonotype: A read error may produce the germline difference seen at one junction end. V is TRBV7-9 and J is TRBJ2-1, with D unclear. The CDR3 runs 11 residues. From germline, CDR1 is SEHNR and CDR2 FQNEAQ (reference sequence). The chain's CDR3 is CASSFNFDSLF. DNA of the CDR3: TGTGCCAGCAGCTTTAATTTCGACTCTCTCTTC.

This clonotype came up a few times. The chain carries TRBV10-1 and TRBJ2-3, with D perhaps matching TRBD2 (6 bases). Germline V gene sequence: CDR1 WNHNN, CDR2 SYGVQD (reference sequence). This CDR3 comprises 17 residues. V was trimmed by 4 bases and J by 2 bases, leaving 19 bases between them. For the CDR3, the DNA is TGCGCCAGCAGTGGATCGATGGGGACTGGCTACACAGATACGCAGTATTTT. Protein sequence: CASSGSMGTGYTDTQYF.

This clonotype appeared a few times. The V and J genes are TRBV2 and TRBJ2-2; a weak D match, TRBD1 (5 bases). The CDR3 consists of 11 residues. CDR1 and CDR2 (germline): SNHLY, FYNNEI. Written as DNA, the CDR3 is TGTGCAAACCAGGGATCCGGGGAGCTGTTTTTT. Amino acid sequence: CANQGSGELFF.

This chain uses TRBV9 with TRBJ2-7; weak D call: TRBD1 (5 bases). The CDR3 spans 16 residues. Germline lookup yields CDR1 SGDLS and CDR2 YYNGEE. Deletions cut 4 bases from V and 7 bases from J, with 24 bases between. This CDR3 reads CASSQEHRLPPGEQYF. As DNA, the CDR3 is TGTGCCAGCAGCCAAGAACACAGGCTCCCTCCTGGGGAGCAGTACTTC.

The chain combines TRBV7-9 with TRBJ1-4, with a weak D call TRBD1 (6 bases). In germline, CDR1 is SEHNR, CDR2 FQNEAQ (reference sequence). The ends were cut back, 5 bases at V and 7 bases at J, with 17 bases in the middle. There are 15 residues in the CDR3. Written as DNA, the CDR3 is TGTGCCAGCAGCCCGGACAGAGTCACTCCTGAAAAACTGTTTTTT. This sequence encodes CASSPDRVTPEKLFF.

This clonotype occurred many times. The gene calls are TRBV11-2 and TRBJ2-5, with D tentatively TRBD2 (7 bases). The ends were cut back, 1 base at V and 5 bases at J, with 14 bases in the middle. CDR1 and CDR2 from the germline V gene are SGHAT and FQNNGV. The CDR3 is 15 amino acids. The CDR3 DNA follows: TGTGCCAGCAGCTTAGGGGGGGGGCTGGGGGAGACCCAGTACTTC. Its protein is CASSLGGGLGETQYF.

In this sample, this clonotype turned up a few times. The gene calls are TRBV24-1 and TRBJ1-5, with a possible D match to TRBD1 (6 bases). Germline V gene sequence: CDR1 KGHDR, CDR2 SFDVKD. The germline V and J ends were trimmed by 7 bases and 5 bases, with 20 bases remaining between them. CDR3 length: 16 amino acids. CDR3 coding DNA: TGTGCCACCAGCAAAACAGGGTTGGGAACCGATCAGCCCCAGCATTTT. Translation gives CATSKTGLGTDQPQHF.

This clonotype was seen repeatedly, ten times or more. The J gene is TRBJ2-4, the V gene TRBV3-1; perhaps D is TRBD1 or TRBD2 (6 bases each). Germline V gene sequence: CDR1 LGHDT, CDR2 YNNKEL (reference sequence). V was pared by 3 bases and J by 5 bases, with 8 bases between. The CDR3 consists of 13 residues. CDR3 sequence (DNA): TGTGCCAGCAGCCAGGGGGGCCAAAACATTCAGTACTTC. This encodes CASSQGGQNIQYF.

This clonotype appeared many times. This chain uses TRBV5-1 with TRBJ1-1, with a weak D call TRBD1 (6 bases). Trimming pared 7 bases from V and 2 bases from J, leaving 12 bases between. The length of the CDR3 is 13 residues. Germline CDR1 is SGHRS and CDR2 is YFSETQ. In DNA, the CDR3 is TGCGCCAGCCAATCACAGGGAAACACTGAAGCTTTCTTT. As protein: CASQSQGNTEAFF.

This clonotype was found many times. The rearrangement links TRBV12-3 or TRBV12-4 to TRBJ2-7; 7 nucleotides align to TRBD1. The ends lost 2 bases at V and 3 bases at J; junction bases unmatched: 4. The CDR3 spans 14 residues. The CDR3 spells CASSLQGQVYEQYF. DNA of the CDR3: TGTGCCAGCAGTTTACAAGGACAGGTCTACGAGCAGTACTTC.

A note on this clonotype: Just one base apart from a much larger clone, this may be a read error. The V call is TRBV5-5, the J call TRBJ1-5; D is undetermined. The CDR3 runs to 13 residues. Germline-derived CDR1 and CDR2 are SGHKS and YYEKEE (reference sequence). CDR3 nucleotide sequence: TGTGCCGGCAGCTTGAGGAGTGATCAGCCCCAGCATTTT. Amino acid sequence: CAGSLRSDQPQHF.

This clonotype was counted only a few times. The CDR3 protein is CASSYWDRGGSYEQYF. CDR3 nucleotide sequence: TGTGCCAGCAGTTACTGGGACAGGGGAGGATCCTACGAGCAGTACTTC. The chain recombines TRBV6-5 with TRBJ2-7, with 10 bases aligning to TRBD1. The CDR3 has 16 amino acids. CDR1 is MNHEY and CDR2 is SVGAGI in the germline V gene. Losses at the gene ends were 1 base for V and 1 base for J; bases not matched to a gene: 4.

In regard to this clonotype: A much bigger clone sits one base away, suggesting this may be a read error. The chain employs TRBV28 and TRBJ1-6; D gene ambiguous. Looked up from germline, CDR1 is MDHEN and CDR2 is SYDVKM. The CDR3 extends over 14 amino acids. The CDR3 sequence is CASSPPARGSPHHF. The CDR3 DNA sequence: TGTGCCAGCAGTCCTCCTGCGCGGGGTTCACCCCACCACTTT.

This clonotype was observed at least ten times. This sequence joins TRBV20-1 and TRBJ1-5; D call uncertain. The CDR3 runs 12 residues. V lost 1 base to trimming and J lost 8 bases, with 9 bases between them. Germline V gene data show CDR1 as DFQATT and CDR2 as SNEGSKA (reference sequence). The CDR3 loop reads CSARVQAEPQHF. The DNA of the CDR3 is TGCAGTGCTAGAGTCCAAGCGGAGCCCCAGCATTTT.

This clonotype was observed at least ten times. The rearrangement joins TRBV5-1 to TRBJ2-3; 11 bases are a match to TRBD2. Losses at the gene ends were 7 bases for V and 2 bases for J; bases not matched to a gene: 3. Germline V lookup: CDR1 SGHRS, CDR2 YFSETQ. The CDR3 length is 14 residues. The CDR3: CASGTSGYTDTQYF. As DNA, the CDR3 is TGCGCCAGCGGGACTAGCGGATACACAGATACGCAGTATTTT.

About this clonotype itself: No conserved phenylalanine or tryptophan ends this CDR3, so it is likely a read error. The chain has TRBV28 and TRBJ1-2; 7 bases line up with TRBD1. Germline lookup yields CDR1 MDHEN and CDR2 SYDVKM. This CDR3 is built from 13 residues. V lost 9 bases to trimming and J lost 4 bases; unmatched junction nucleotides: 8. CDR3 in amino acids: CASTKTGTYGYTL. The DNA for the CDR3 is TGTGCCAGTACGAAGACAGGGACCTATGGCTACACCCTC.